A single sample gave rise to the 30 T cell receptor beta chains below, sequenced in a study of identical twins. A single record per CDR3 protein comes from TCRdb applying MiXCR to the 5' RACE reads. The table records some 730,000 distinct CDR3 sequences, roughly 20% of them present only once. These data are also associated with another study on T cells expressing NK-cell markers.

The specimen sequenced was PBMCs. Receptors originate from a woman aged 18-29 years in good health.

This clonotype was found a few times. The chain is built from TRBV6-1 and TRBJ1-2; 9 bases are shared with TRBD1. V gave up 5 bases and J gave up 6 bases; unmatched junction bases: 13. Germline-derived CDR1 and CDR2 are MNHNS and SASEGT. The length of the CDR3 is 16 residues. This CDR3 is CASSQSSGTGSDGYTF. As DNA, the CDR3 is TGTGCCAGCAGTCAATCCTCCGGGACAGGGTCCGATGGCTACACCTTC.

V is TRBV12-3 or TRBV12-4 and J is TRBJ2-7, with 7 bases aligning to TRBD1. J lost 6 bases, V lost 3 bases, and 8 bases had no gene match. The CDR3 runs 14 residues. CDR3 in amino acids: CASSFTHRGGEQYF. The CDR3 DNA is TGTGCCAGCAGTTTTACACACAGGGGTGGCGAGCAGTACTTC.

This clonotype was recorded many times. V and J are TRBV12-3 or TRBV12-4 and TRBJ2-2; tentatively, D is TRBD1 (6 bases). Trimming took 9 bases from V and 1 from J, leaving 9 bases between them. This CDR3 comprises 13 residues. CDR3: CASKQGNTGELFF. The CDR3 coding sequence is TGTGCCAGTAAACAGGGGAACACCGGGGAGCTGTTTTTT.

This clonotype was seen a handful of times. The V gene is TRBV6-5, the J gene TRBJ2-1; 8 positions match TRBD2. The CDR3 has 14 residues. Germline trimming cut 7 bases from V and 8 bases from J; bases unmatched to any gene: 10. Looked up from germline, CDR1 is MNHEY and CDR2 is SVGAGI. In DNA form, the CDR3 reads TGTGCCAGCATTACCGGGACTAGTGGGGATGAGCAGTTCTTC. It yields the protein CASITGTSGDEQFF.

In its sample, this clonotype was seen a few times. The genes are TRBV6-1 and TRBJ2-7; TRBD2 agrees at 10 bases. The ends lost 7 bases at V and 6 bases at J; junction bases unmatched: 9. CDR3 length: 14 amino acids. The germline V gene encodes CDR1 MNHNS and CDR2 SASEGT. The CDR3: CASKGAGGPGEQYF. CDR3 coding DNA: TGTGCCAGCAAGGGAGCGGGAGGGCCAGGCGAGCAGTACTTC.

Only a few counts were recorded for this clonotype. At one boundary the junction diverges from the germline segment, which might be a read error. The chain joins TRBV20-1 to TRBJ1-1; 9 nucleotides match TRBD1. This CDR3 region has 14 residues. The germline V gene encodes CDR1 DFQATT and CDR2 SNEGSKA (reference sequence). CDR3 bases: TGCAGTGCCAGAGGGACAGGGTGGGGCACTGAAGCTTTCTTT. Protein product: CSARGTGWGTEAFF.

This chain joins TRBV27 and TRBJ2-2, with D uncertain. CDR1 and CDR2 (germline): MNHEY, SMNVEV (reference sequence). V lost 3 bases to trimming and J lost 8 bases, with 7 bases between them. The CDR3 is made up of 12 amino acids. The CDR3 bases are TGTGCCAGCAGTTTTTTTGGAGGGGAGCTGTTTTTT. Amino acids: CASSFFGGELFF.

The chain has TRBV7-2 and TRBJ2-1; a possible D gene is TRBD1 (6 bases). Germline V CDR1 and CDR2: SGHTA, FQGNSA. There are 15 residues in the CDR3. V gave up 3 bases and J gave up 0 bases, with 9 bases separating them. CDR3 in amino acids: CASSLFRGSYNEQFF. CDR3 bases: TGTGCCAGCAGCTTGTTCAGGGGCTCCTACAATGAGCAGTTCTTC.

This clonotype was seen a handful of times. The V call is TRBV5-6, the J call TRBJ2-5, with 8 bases fitting TRBD2. The CDR3 has 14 amino acids. Germline V gene sequence: CDR1 SGHDT, CDR2 YYEEEE. V lost 0 bases and J lost 4; bases outside the gene matches: 2. CDR3 sequence: CASSLGSGAETQYF. The CDR3 region has the DNA TGTGCCAGCAGCTTGGGTAGCGGGGCAGAGACCCAGTACTTC.

J is TRBJ2-3 and V is TRBV18; 7 bases are shared with TRBD2. Looked up from germline, CDR1 is KGHSH and CDR2 is LQKENI. V shed 2 bases, J shed 4 bases, and the junction held 3 bases outside the gene matches. The CDR3 has 14 residues. CDR3 sequence reads: CASSPGLDADTQYF. The CDR3 DNA is TGTGCCAGCTCACCAGGACTAGACGCAGATACGCAGTATTTT.

Only a few counts were recorded for this clonotype. The chain carries TRBV7-9 and TRBJ1-1; D is ambiguous. CDR1 is SEHNR and CDR2 is FQNEAQ in the germline V gene (reference sequence). V was shortened by 1 base and J by 6 bases, with 9 bases between the two germline ends. This CDR3 spans 13 amino acids. The CDR3 DNA is TGTGCCAGCAGCTTAGTTGGGATCTCTGAAGCTTTCTTT. Its protein is CASSLVGISEAFF.

This clonotype was seen more than once but under ten times. CDR3 bases: TGCGCCAGCAGACCGACCTCCAGGAACACCGGGGAGCTGTTTTTT. Its translation: CASRPTSRNTGELFF. The chain has TRBV4-3 and TRBJ2-2; D gene uncertain. The CDR3 extends over 15 amino acids. Trimming left V 6 bases short and J 1 base short, with 12 bases between. CDR1 and CDR2 from the germline V gene are LGHNA and YSLEER.

This clonotype was seen more than once but under ten times. The chain has TRBV25-1 and TRBJ1-2; possibly TRBD1 for D (6 bases). The CDR3 runs to 13 residues. Trimming took off 2 bases at V and 4 bases at J, with 8 bases between the two ends. The germline V gene has CDR1 MGHDK and CDR2 SYGVNS. The CDR3 coding sequence is TGTGCCAGCAGTGAAGGGGGCAGCTATGGCTACACCTTC. Translating gives CASSEGGSYGYTF.

This clonotype was seen only a few times. This chain links TRBV12-3 or TRBV12-4 with TRBJ2-2; tentatively, D is TRBD1 or TRBD2 (6 bases each). The CDR3 extends over 18 amino acids. Deletions cut 7 bases from V and 0 bases from J, with 21 bases between. CDR3 in amino acids: CASITIQGGISNTGELFF. CDR3 nucleotides: TGTGCCAGCATCACAATTCAAGGGGGGATTTCGAACACCGGGGAGCTGTTTTTT.

Only a few counts were recorded for this clonotype. J is TRBJ2-7 and V is TRBV20-1; the D gene could be TRBD1 or TRBD2 (6 bases each). CDR1 is DFQATT, CDR2 SNEGSKA, per germline (reference sequence). Trimming left V 3 bases short and J 0 bases short, with 12 bases between. The CDR3 runs 14 residues. CDR3 DNA sequence: TGCAGTGCTAGGGGGGGCGCGGACTCCTACGAGCAGTACTTC. Protein: CSARGGADSYEQYF.

The rearrangement joins TRBV7-9 to TRBJ2-3; the D gene is possibly TRBD1 (5 bases). Germline CDR1 reads SEHNR; CDR2 reads FQNEAQ (reference sequence). Trimming cost V 5 bases and J 0 bases, with 15 bases left between them. CDR3 length: 16 amino acids. CDR3 coding DNA: TGTGCCAGCAGCCACATGGGGCCCCAGAGCACAGATACGCAGTATTTT. Protein: CASSHMGPQSTDTQYF.

This clonotype was seen more than once but under ten times. The gene calls are TRBV20-1 and TRBJ1-2; D unclear. This CDR3 has 14 amino acids. CDR1 DFQATT and CDR2 SNEGSKA come from the germline V gene (reference sequence). Trimming stripped 0 bases from V and 8 bases from J, with 16 bases between. The chain's CDR3 is CSARDGQFGYGYTF. CDR3 in DNA: TGCAGTGCTAGAGATGGCCAGTTTGGATACGGCTACACCTTC.

In this sample, this clonotype turned up a few times. CDR3 protein: CASSLFPWDEQFF. The CDR3 DNA sequence: TGTGCCAGCAGCTTATTTCCGTGGGATGAGCAGTTCTTC. This chain connects TRBV7-2 to TRBJ2-1; D gene uncertain. Germline lookup yields CDR1 SGHTA and CDR2 FQGNSA. Trimming removed 2 bases from V and 8 bases from J, with 10 bases in between. There are 13 residues in the CDR3.

The chain is built from TRBV7-8 and TRBJ2-5; the D is unclear. CDR3 length equals 14 residues. Germline V gene data show CDR1 as SGHVS and CDR2 as FQNEAQ. The V end lost 2 bases, the J end lost 5 bases, and 12 bases lay between the germline ends. For the CDR3, the DNA is TGTGCCAGCAGCTTAAGGATTATGACGGAGACCCAGTACTTC. Translating it yields CASSLRIMTETQYF.

At least ten counts were recorded for this clonotype. V gene TRBV3-1 combines with J gene TRBJ2-5; D is undetermined. The V gene lost 6 bases and the J gene lost 0 bases, with 5 bases spanning the gap. This CDR3 contains 12 residues. CDR1 LGHDT and CDR2 YNNKEL come from the germline V gene (reference sequence). CDR3: CASSWYQETQYF. The CDR3, as DNA: TGTGCCAGCAGTTGGTACCAAGAGACCCAGTACTTC.

The chain combines TRBV28 with TRBJ2-5; unclear D gene. The CDR3 consists of 12 residues. V was pared by 1 base and J by 6 bases, with 6 bases between. Germline CDR1 and CDR2: MDHEN and SYDVKM. CDR3 amino acids: CASSLSSQTQYF. In DNA, the CDR3 is TGTGCCAGCAGTTTATCCTCTCAGACCCAGTACTTC. The full variable domain, with the rest looked up from reference TRBV28 and TRBJ2-5, is DVKVTQSSRYLVKRTGEKVFLECVQDMDHENMFWYRQDPGLGLRLIYFSYDVKMKEKGDIPEGYSVSREKKERFSLILESASTNQTSMYLCASSLSSQTQYFGPGTRLLVL.

This clonotype was seen a few times. The chain combines TRBV10-2 with TRBJ2-3; D unclear. CDR3 size: 16 residues. Trimming took off 8 bases at V and 0 bases at J, with 18 bases between the two ends. Germline V gene lookup returns CDR1 WSHSY and CDR2 SAAADI. In DNA form, the CDR3 reads TGCGCCAGCCTAAACCCAGGATTATCTAGCACAGATACGCAGTATTTT. Amino acid sequence: CASLNPGLSSTDTQYF.

This clonotype showed up just a few times. The genes are TRBV5-1 and TRBJ2-3, with D possibly being TRBD2 (7 bases). Trimming left V 7 bases short and J 5 bases short, with 17 bases between. The CDR3 is 14 amino acids. Per germline, CDR1 SGHRS and CDR2 YFSETQ. The CDR3 loop is CASRLPGGEDTQYF. Written as DNA, the CDR3 is TGCGCCAGCCGCCTCCCGGGGGGCGAAGATACGCAGTATTTT.

V and J are TRBV6-1 and TRBJ1-6; 7 nucleotides line up with TRBD1. CDR1 and CDR2 (germline): MNHNS, SASEGT. The CDR3 contains 14 residues. Trimming cost V 5 bases and J 8 bases; bases outside gene matches: 6. The CDR3 DNA follows: TGTGCCAGCAGTCCCCGACAGGGCGATTCACCCCTCCACTTT. Its translation: CASSPRQGDSPLHF.

This clonotype has a handful of counts. The rearrangement links TRBV21-1 to TRBJ2-1; the DNA was not used to check the table's D call, TRBD1. TRBV21-1 is a recognized pseudogene. The CDR3 consists of 14 residues. The DNA for the CDR3 is TGTGCCAGCAGCTCCGAGGGGGGCAACAATGAGCAGTTCTTC. Protein: CASSSEGGNNEQFF.

This chain joins TRBV7-3 and TRBJ2-3; TRBD2 might be the D (5 bases). V was trimmed by 4 bases and J by 6 bases, leaving 17 bases between them. CDR1 is SGHTA, CDR2 FQGTGA, per germline. CDR3 length: 15 amino acids. This chain's CDR3 is CASSSLGSLGDTQYF. The CDR3 coding sequence is TGTGCCAGCAGCTCGCTGGGGAGCCTAGGGGATACGCAGTATTTT.

The rearrangement joins TRBV10-3 to TRBJ2-7, with TRBD1 matching over 8 bases. The CDR3 spans 14 residues. V was pared by 6 bases and J by 5 bases, with 9 bases of the junction left unmatched. CDR1 and CDR2 from the germline V gene are ENHRY and SYGVKD. The CDR3 loop reads CAISGQGGFNEQYF. The CDR3 coding sequence is TGTGCCATCAGCGGACAGGGCGGGTTCAACGAGCAGTACTTC.

On this clonotype itself: The germline gene is not matched at one end of the junction; a read error may be the cause. The rearrangement uses TRBV7-7 and TRBJ2-2; 7 bases map to TRBD1. The CDR3 length is 15 residues. The germline CDR1 and CDR2 sequences are SSHAT and FNYEAQ (reference sequence). The CDR3 DNA follows: TGTGCTAGCAGCAAAGACAGGGTTGGAACCGGGGAGCTGTTTTTT. It codes for CASSKDRVGTGELFF. Drawing the rest from reference TRBV7-7 and TRBJ2-2, the complete variable domain is GAGVSQSPRYKVTKRGQDVTLRCDPISSHATLYWYQQALGQGPEFLTYFNYEAQPDKSGLPSDRFSAERPEGSISTLTIQRTEQRDSAMYRCASSKDRVGTGELFFGEGSRLTVL.

This clonotype was found a few times. This chain joins TRBV7-9 and TRBJ2-1; 7 bases are a match to TRBD1. Germline CDR1 SEHNR, CDR2 FQNEAQ (reference sequence). The CDR3 has 13 amino acids. V was clipped by 5 bases and J by 8 bases; unmatched bases: 6. This CDR3 reads CASSGRQGYEQFF. CDR3 DNA sequence: TGTGCCAGCAGCGGGCGACAGGGATATGAGCAGTTCTTC.

This chain uses TRBV7-2 with TRBJ2-7; D ambiguous. The V gene's germline CDR1 is SGHTA and CDR2 FQGNSA. The V end lost 1 base, the J end lost 3 bases, and 10 bases lay between the germline ends. The CDR3 sequence is 14 residues long. The CDR3 nucleotides are TGTGCCAGCAGCTTAGTGGCATGGGACTACGAGCAGTACTTC. Its protein product is CASSLVAWDYEQYF.